This TCR beta chain originates from a study of radiotherapy plus CTLA-4 blockade in lung cancer. Background on the study: Objective responses were recorded in around 18% of patients, with disease control recorded in 25% to 35%.

This clone has more than one count but fewer than ten. Method: immunoSEQ multiplex PCR; TCRdb's copy keeps in-frame clones and lacks some. The table lists about 30,000 clones, about 79% of them singletons. V was clipped by 3 bases and J by 3 bases, with 12 bases between them. Germline V CDR1 and CDR2: LNHDA, SQIVND (reference sequence). The CDR3 extends over 15 amino acids. Here the sequenced sample was peripheral blood, taken from a patient treated with radiotherapy plus ipilimumab. V gene TRBV19 combines with J gene TRBJ1-3; no definite D call. This clonotype was obtained from a human donor with non-small cell lung cancer that progressed on radiotherapy plus ipilimumab. Here the CDR3 reads CASSITGGRGNTIYF. CDR3 DNA sequence: TGTGCCAGTAGTATTACCGGAGGCCGTGGAAACACCATATATTTT.